This T cell receptor beta chain was found in a study of T cells in localized non-small cell lung cancer. Assay used: immunoSEQ multiplex PCR; TCRdb lists only in-frame clones, some missing. The top ten hold around 16% of the sample, which has around 83,000 clones, 87% seen once. J was trimmed by 5 bases and V by 5 bases; bases with no gene match: 12. The CDR3 sequence is 16 residues long. From germline, CDR1 is LNHDA and CDR2 SQIVND (reference sequence). This clone appeared a few times. The V gene is TRBV19, the J gene TRBJ2-7; 10 nucleotides agree with TRBD1. This receptor was taken from a man aged 40 to 75 with stage I squamous cell lung carcinoma. This specimen was peripheral blood, taken before any cancer treatment. CDR3 in amino acids: CASSEPPGQGSDEQYF. The DNA for the CDR3 is TGTGCCAGTAGTGAACCCCCGGGACAGGGGTCCGACGAGCAGTACTTC.